In this sample, the clone carrying this TCR beta chain turned up many times. Its antigen remains unidentified. This specimen belongs to a study of CD8 T cells in ankylosing spondylitis. Findings and limits, study-wide: Disease-linked clones were found to be CD8+ and relatively rare in peripheral blood. Both synovial fluid and blood in reactive arthritis had previously been reported to carry some motif variants. Roughly eight highly homologous variants formed a TCR beta motif that appeared characteristic of ankylosing spondylitis blood. According to the report, clones linked to the disease were significantly enriched in matched synovial fluid samples taken from ankylosing spondylitis patients.

Trimming removed 2 bases at V and 6 bases at J, with 5 bases between. Looked up from germline, CDR1 is GTSNPN and CDR2 is SVGIG (reference sequence). The CDR3 consists of 11 residues. TCR beta libraries were made by quantitative 5'-RACE with molecular barcodes. TCRdb recomputed calls from the 5' RACE reads with MiXCR, one row per CDR3 protein. The sample includes 700,000 to 1,000,000 distinct CDR3 sequences, about an eighth of them seen just once. The chain carries TRBV30 and TRBJ2-1; no clear D gene. Sequencing was performed on blood, either unsorted or a sorted T cell fraction (not recorded which). This receptor was obtained from a male donor with ankylosing spondylitis. CDR3 region: CAWSRVNEQFF. CDR3 in DNA: TGTGCCTGGAGTCGCGTCAATGAGCAGTTCTTC.